These 31 T cell receptor beta chains share one sample of origin, sequenced in a study of identical twins. TCRdb reprocessed the 5' RACE reads via MiXCR and lists one record per CDR3 protein. The sample records around 200,000 distinct CDR3 sequences, roughly 10% being singletons. Sequenced material: memory (CD45RO+) T cells sorted from blood. Receptors were obtained from a woman between 18 and 29 years old in good health.

This clonotype appeared a single time. CDR3 DNA sequence: TGTGCCAGCAGCCAGCTGCCCCCTTGGACCCAATCTTACGAGCAGTACTTC. Translated, it gives CASSQLPPWTQSYEQYF. The chain recombines TRBV3-1 with TRBJ2-7, with D uncertain. The germline CDR1 and CDR2 sequences are LGHDT and YNNKEL (reference sequence). CDR3 length equals 17 residues. V lost 3 bases to trimming and J lost 4 bases, with 22 bases between them.

The rearrangement uses TRBV7-9 and TRBJ1-2; 7 nucleotides agree with TRBD1. CDR3 size: 14 residues. In germline, CDR1 is SEHNR, CDR2 FQNEAQ (reference sequence). The V gene end was trimmed by 5 bases and the J gene end by 4 bases; junction bases not matched to a gene: 7. CDR3 loop: CASSPRDRSYGYTF. In nucleotides, the CDR3 is TGTGCCAGCAGCCCCCGGGACAGATCCTATGGCTACACCTTC.

There are a few counts of this clonotype. This rearrangement joins TRBV30 to TRBJ2-3, with TRBD2 matching 10 bases. Germline CDR1 and CDR2: GTSNPN and SVGIG (reference sequence). V shed 3 bases and J 3 bases; nucleotides not matched to a gene: 6. The CDR3 totals 15 residues. The CDR3 region is CAWSRLGLATDTQYF. The CDR3 bases are TGTGCCTGGAGCCGCTTGGGACTAGCGACAGATACGCAGTATTTT.

The chain uses TRBV5-4 and TRBJ2-1, with TRBD2 matching 14 bases. V was pared by 6 bases and J by 8 bases, with 13 bases of the junction left unmatched. Looked up from germline, CDR1 is SGHNT and CDR2 is YYREEE (reference sequence). This CDR3 spans 17 amino acids. DNA for the CDR3: TGTGCCAGCACACTGGGGGGGACTAGCGGGAGTGGGCATGAGCAGTTCTTC. Encoded protein: CASTLGGTSGSGHEQFF.

The chain couples TRBV6-2 or TRBV6-3 to TRBJ2-1, with D unclear. Trimming took 2 bases from V and 12 from J, leaving 14 bases between them. Germline V gives CDR1 MNHEY, CDR2 SVGEGT. CDR3 size: 13 residues. The CDR3 bases are TGTGCCAGCAGTTACGGAAAATGGCATGGGCAGTTCTTC. It encodes CASSYGKWHGQFF.

This clonotype was recorded a few times. This chain joins TRBV10-3 and TRBJ2-1; 16 bases agree with TRBD2. The CDR3 sequence is 15 residues long. Germline V lookup: CDR1 ENHRY, CDR2 SYGVKD. V dropped 9 bases and J dropped 7; count of bases not matched to a gene: 6. DNA for the CDR3: TGTGCCATGGGTCCGGGACTAGCGGGGGGGAATGAGCAGTTCTTC. It specifies CAMGPGLAGGNEQFF.

The chain uses TRBV7-9 and TRBJ2-3, with D uncertain. The CDR3 sequence is 13 residues long. V dropped 3 bases and J dropped 0 bases, with 4 bases sitting between them. Per the germline V gene, CDR1 is SEHNR and CDR2 is FQNEAQ (reference sequence). The CDR3 sequence is CASSFYSTDTQYF. The CDR3 nucleotides are TGTGCCAGCAGCTTCTATAGCACAGATACGCAGTATTTT.

This clonotype was found many times. The chain links TRBV20-1 to TRBJ2-7, with 7 bases aligning to TRBD2. The CDR3 has 14 residues. Germline V gene data show CDR1 as DFQATT and CDR2 as SNEGSKA (reference sequence). V was pared by 4 bases and J by 5 bases, with 11 bases of the junction left unmatched. CDR3 residues: CSANRDYPYDEQYF. CDR3 coding DNA: TGCAGTGCTAACCGGGACTACCCGTATGACGAGCAGTACTTC.

The rearrangement links TRBV20-1 to TRBJ1-5; the D gene is possibly TRBD1 (5 bases). Trimming took 6 bases from V and 5 from J, leaving 11 bases between them. This CDR3 comprises 12 residues. Germline V lookup: CDR1 DFQATT, CDR2 SNEGSKA (reference sequence). CDR3 nucleotide sequence: TGCAGTGCCTGGGACGGGGATCAGCCCCAGCATTTT. It yields the protein CSAWDGDQPQHF.

This clonotype was counted at least ten times. V and J are TRBV27 and TRBJ1-1; perhaps TRBD1 as D (6 bases). The length of the CDR3 is 13 residues. V lost 4 bases to trimming and J lost 7 bases, with 13 bases between them. Germline CDR1 and CDR2: MNHEY and SMNVEV (reference sequence). The CDR3, as DNA: TGTGCCAGCAGTTCGATAACAGGGAGTGAAGCTTTCTTT. The encoded protein is CASSSITGSEAFF.

This clonotype was seen at least ten times. One end of the junction is discordant with germline, which a read error may explain. This chain joins TRBV9 and TRBJ2-7; 7 bases fit TRBD2. This CDR3 is 15 amino acids long. The germline gives CDR1 SGDLS, CDR2 YYNGEE. The CDR3 loop is CASSPGEAPTSAVSF. The CDR3 nucleotides are TGTGCCAGCAGCCCGGGGGAAGCCCCAACTAGCGCAGTATCCTTC.

This chain uses TRBV20-1 with TRBJ2-1; 15 nucleotides align to TRBD2. This CDR3 has 16 amino acids. V gave up 5 bases and J gave up 6 bases; unmatched junction bases: 8. Germline V gives CDR1 DFQATT, CDR2 SNEGSKA (reference sequence). The CDR3 coding sequence is TGCAGTGCTGGACTAGCGGGGGGGCTAGGATTCAATGAGCAGTTCTTC. This translates into CSAGLAGGLGFNEQFF.

The rearrangement links TRBV2 to TRBJ2-5; weak D call: TRBD2 (6 bases). The V and J ends lost 6 bases and 4 bases respectively, with 9 bases between them. The CDR3 has 12 amino acids. Germline V gene lookup returns CDR1 SNHLY and CDR2 FYNNEI. Here the CDR3 DNA reads TGTGCCAGCAGAGAGCGGGCAGAGACCCAGTACTTC. Encoded protein: CASRERAETQYF.

This clonotype appeared a few times. This sequence joins TRBV3-1 and TRBJ2-7; TRBD2 aligns across 10 bases. The CDR3 totals 14 residues. Looked up from germline, CDR1 is LGHDT and CDR2 is YNNKEL (reference sequence). The V segment lost 2 bases and the J segment 2 bases; nucleotides outside the gene matches: 0. The chain's CDR3 is CASSQLAGAYEQYF. The DNA for the CDR3 is TGTGCCAGCAGCCAACTAGCGGGGGCCTACGAGCAGTACTTC.

This clonotype was seen a handful of times. The chain carries TRBV5-1 and TRBJ1-1; D not resolved. The CDR3 is 13 amino acids. V dropped 3 bases and J dropped 5 bases, with 11 bases sitting between them. Germline CDR1 reads SGHRS; CDR2 reads YFSETQ. CDR3 sequence: CASSYGTATEAFF. The CDR3 DNA reads as TGCGCCAGCAGCTATGGCACGGCTACTGAAGCTTTCTTT.

This clonotype has just a few counts. The chain is built from TRBV29-1 and TRBJ1-5; tentatively, D is TRBD1 (5 bases). V was cut by 6 bases and J by 3 bases, with 12 bases left in between. Germline-derived CDR1 and CDR2 are SQVTM and ANQGSEA. CDR3 length equals 13 residues. The CDR3, as DNA: TGCAGCGTGAGCGGGGGAATCAATCAGCCCCAGCATTTT. Translating it yields CSVSGGINQPQHF.

This clonotype appeared many times. This chain joins TRBV5-1 and TRBJ1-2; 8 bases agree with TRBD1. This CDR3 comprises 15 residues. The trim removed 0 bases at V and 7 bases at J, leaving 8 bases unmatched. Germline-derived CDR1 and CDR2 are SGHRS and YFSETQ. The CDR3 here is CASSLDPGGARGYTF. DNA for the CDR3: TGCGCCAGCAGCTTGGATCCAGGGGGCGCGCGTGGCTACACCTTC.

The chain has TRBV11-2 and TRBJ2-7; 10 positions match TRBD1. Germline CDR1 is SGHAT and CDR2 is FQNNGV. The V gene end was trimmed by 6 bases and the J gene end by 7 bases; junction bases not matched to a gene: 12. CDR3 length: 15 residues. CDR3 coding DNA: TGTGCCAGCAGGATGACCGGGACAGGGGAATGGGAGCAGTACTTC. Amino acid sequence: CASRMTGTGEWEQYF.

This clonotype came up many times. The rearrangement joins TRBV3-1 to TRBJ2-1; 7 bases align to TRBD2. V lost 3 bases and J lost 5; bases outside the gene matches: 7. The CDR3 runs to 15 residues. The germline V gene has CDR1 LGHDT and CDR2 YNNKEL (reference sequence). The CDR3 DNA is TGTGCCAGCAGCCAGTGGACTAGTAACGACAATGAGCAGTTCTTC. Its translation: CASSQWTSNDNEQFF.

This clonotype has only a few counts. The chain employs TRBV7-9 and TRBJ2-1; 10 bases align to TRBD1. The V gene's germline CDR1 is SEHNR and CDR2 FQNEAQ (reference sequence). CDR3 length: 15 amino acids. V lost 6 bases to trimming and J lost 2 bases; unmatched junction nucleotides: 4. CDR3 sequence: CASSSGTGAYNEQFF. Here the CDR3 DNA reads TGTGCCAGCAGTTCCGGGACAGGGGCCTACAATGAGCAGTTCTTC.

This CDR3 is CASTPAGVGETQYF. In DNA, the CDR3 is TGTGCCAGCACCCCCGCGGGGGTGGGAGAGACCCAGTACTTC. The V and J genes are TRBV12-3 or TRBV12-4 and TRBJ2-5; 7 nucleotides line up with TRBD2. Trimming took 7 bases from V and 4 from J; bases not matched to a gene: 9. There are 14 residues in the CDR3.

The chain uses TRBV6-4 and TRBJ2-1, with TRBD2 matching 9 bases. Germline CDR1 MRHNA, CDR2 SNTAGT. CDR3 length: 16 amino acids. The trim removed 0 bases at V and 9 bases at J, leaving 9 bases unmatched. The CDR3 nucleotides read TGTGCCAGCAGTGACTCGGGGGCGGGGGGGTTTCGTGAGCAGTTCTTC. This codes for CASSDSGAGGFREQFF.

This clonotype was detected only a few times. The chain carries TRBV7-9 and TRBJ2-5; maybe TRBD2 (5 bases). Germline V lookup: CDR1 SEHNR, CDR2 FQNEAQ (reference sequence). Trimming cost V 2 bases and J 4 bases, with 8 bases left between them. This CDR3 spans 13 amino acids. This CDR3 is CASSLREGETQYF. The CDR3 DNA sequence: TGTGCCAGCAGCTTACGGGAAGGAGAGACCCAGTACTTC.

The table lists this clonotype with many counts. J is TRBJ2-7 and V is TRBV5-1; 9 bases match TRBD2. The CDR3 sequence is 15 residues long. The trim removed 0 bases at V and 3 bases at J, leaving 4 bases unmatched. Germline V gene sequence: CDR1 SGHRS, CDR2 YFSETQ. CDR3 protein: CASSLVASGNYEQYF. The CDR3 region has the DNA TGCGCCAGCAGCTTGGTGGCTAGCGGGAACTACGAGCAGTACTTC.

This clonotype was seen only a few times. V is TRBV10-2 and J is TRBJ2-1; possible D gene TRBD2, 7 bases. Germline V gene lookup returns CDR1 WSHSY and CDR2 SAAADI. There are 14 residues in the CDR3. Trimming took 8 bases from V and 8 from J, leaving 19 bases between them. The chain's CDR3 is CASQLGGPVHEQFF. In DNA, the CDR3 is TGCGCCAGCCAGTTGGGGGGGCCTGTACATGAGCAGTTCTTC.

This clonotype was seen more than once but under ten times. The J gene is TRBJ2-7, the V gene TRBV12-5; D gene uncertain. The germline V gene encodes CDR1 LGHNT and CDR2 FRNRAP. V was trimmed by 7 bases and J by 0 bases, leaving 4 bases between them. This CDR3 spans 11 amino acids. Written as DNA, the CDR3 is TGTGCTAGTGCCAACTCCTACGAGCAGTACTTC. Translation: CASANSYEQYF.

This rearrangement joins TRBV12-3 or TRBV12-4 to TRBJ2-7; no definite D call. This CDR3 comprises 11 residues. The V end was cut by 3 bases, the J end by 7 bases, with 7 bases between. The CDR3 loop is CASSFGREQYF. DNA of the CDR3: TGTGCCAGCAGTTTTGGTAGGGAGCAGTACTTC.

The chain employs TRBV10-1 and TRBJ2-3, with a possible D match to TRBD1 (5 bases). The V end was cut by 2 bases, the J end by 2 bases, with 8 bases between. This CDR3 spans 14 amino acids. CDR1 WNHNN and CDR2 SYGVQD come from the germline V gene (reference sequence). For the CDR3, the DNA is TGCGCCAGCAGTGAGGGACAAAACACAGATACGCAGTATTTT. Amino acid sequence: CASSEGQNTDTQYF.

This clonotype was recorded at least ten times. A read error may explain this, as a much larger clone is one base away. The V call is TRBV6-4, the J call TRBJ2-3; 10 bases align to TRBD2. The ends lost 5 bases at V and 0 bases at J; junction bases unmatched: 2. CDR1 MRHNA and CDR2 SNTAGT come from the germline V gene. CDR3 length equals 15 residues. This CDR3 reads CASSFSGGSTDTQYF. CDR3 sequence (DNA): TGTGCCAGCAGTTTTAGCGGGGGGAGCACAGATACGCAGTATTTT.

This clonotype was observed many times. This chain links TRBV10-3 with TRBJ2-3; TRBD1 is a possible D gene (5 bases). This CDR3 has 15 amino acids. Germline loops: CDR1 ENHRY, CDR2 SYGVKD. Trimming took off 3 bases at V and 7 bases at J, with 17 bases between the two ends. The CDR3 sequence is CAISDGNKGVYTQYF. CDR3 sequence (DNA): TGTGCCATCAGTGATGGAAACAAAGGGGTCTATACGCAGTATTTT.

The CDR3 DNA sequence: TGCAGTGCACCTCCCTGGGGCAGGAATTACAATGAGCAGTTCTTC. Encoded protein: CSAPPWGRNYNEQFF. The chain joins TRBV20-1 to TRBJ2-1; tentatively, D is TRBD1 (5 bases). Looked up from germline, CDR1 is DFQATT and CDR2 is SNEGSKA (reference sequence). Trimming removed 6 bases from V and 4 bases from J, with 19 bases in between. This CDR3 has 15 residues.